A single sample is the source of the 20 T cell receptor beta chains below, sequenced in a study of vaccination and CD4 T cells after COVID-19. Sequencing of the DNA from cultured CD4+ T cells was carried out with the Oncomine TCR Beta short-read assay. TCRdb reprocessed the PCR reads with MiXCR, giving one entry per CDR3 protein. In the table there are 11,000 or so distinct CDR3 sequences, roughly 55% of which are singletons. Their target antigens are unknown. The treatment was: roughly 10-day PBMC culture with coronavirus spike peptide pools or control peptides (ViraFEST assay). Source material: CD4+ T cells from blood, cultured in vitro. The source is a human donor who had recovered from COVID-19.

The V and J genes are TRBV18 and TRBJ1-1; D not certain. This CDR3 is 13 amino acids long. From germline, CDR1 is KGHSH and CDR2 LQKENI. Between the trimmed V and J ends, which lost 2 bases and 1 base, there was a span of 5 bases. CDR3 residues: CASSPAANTEAFF. The CDR3 nucleotides are TGTGCCAGCTCACCAGCAGCGAACACTGAAGCTTTCTTT.

This clonotype has only a few counts. The V gene is TRBV6-1, the J gene TRBJ2-1; 14 bases map to TRBD2. Germline V CDR1 and CDR2: MNHNS, SASEGT. The CDR3 runs 16 residues. The J segment lost 8 bases and the V segment lost 6 bases, leaving 9 bases of the junction unmatched. The CDR3, as DNA: TGTGCCAGCAGCCGACTGACTAGCGGGAGGGCCGATGAGCAGTTCTTC. It specifies CASSRLTSGRADEQFF.

V is TRBV28 and J is TRBJ1-1; 10 bases match TRBD1. Per the germline V gene, CDR1 is MDHEN and CDR2 is SYDVKM. The CDR3 runs 11 residues. V gave up 7 bases and J gave up 11 bases; unmatched junction bases: 4. The CDR3 bases are TGTGCCAGCACCAGGACAGGGGGGGCTTTCTTT. Its protein product is CASTRTGGAFF.

This clonotype was counted between two and nine times. Here the CDR3 DNA reads TGTGCCAGCAGTTTTCCCAGGACATCTGGGGCCAACGTCCTGACTTTC. This codes for CASSFPRTSGANVLTF. The rearrangement links TRBV27 to TRBJ2-6; a weak D match, TRBD1 (5 bases). Per the germline V gene, CDR1 is MNHEY and CDR2 is SMNVEV (reference sequence). The CDR3 is 16 amino acids. V was cut by 3 bases and J by 1 base, with 10 bases left in between. Together with reference TRBV27 and TRBJ2-6, the CDR3 gives the full variable domain: EAQVTQNPRYLITVTGKKLTVTCSQNMNHEYMSWYRQDPGLGLRQIYYSMNVEVTDKGDVPEGYKVSRKEKRNFPLILESPSPNQTSLYFCASSFPRTSGANVLTFGAGSRLTVL.

This clonotype showed up just a few times. The gene calls are TRBV20-1 and TRBJ2-7; 9 bases map to TRBD2. The CDR3 covers 13 residues. Looked up from germline, CDR1 is DFQATT and CDR2 is SNEGSKA (reference sequence). V was clipped by 3 bases and J by 6 bases; unmatched bases: 6. The DNA for the CDR3 is TGCAGTGCTAGCGACCTAGCGGGGCGCGAGCAGTACTTC. This codes for CSASDLAGREQYF.

This clonotype has only a few counts. J is TRBJ2-5 and V is TRBV20-1, with D tentatively TRBD2 (6 bases). Trimming removed 8 bases from V and 5 bases from J, with 24 bases in between. Germline V CDR1 and CDR2: DFQATT, SNEGSKA (reference sequence). The CDR3 totals 15 residues. The CDR3 DNA is TGCAGTCCCGGGCTCGACCACGTAAGCGGGGAGACCCAGTACTTC. It is translated as CSPGLDHVSGETQYF.

This clonotype is a singleton in its sample. This chain joins TRBV20-1 and TRBJ2-7; 8 nucleotides match TRBD1. The CDR3 consists of 13 residues. Germline lookup yields CDR1 DFQATT and CDR2 SNEGSKA (reference sequence). The J segment lost 7 bases and the V segment lost 4 bases, leaving 9 bases of the junction unmatched. The CDR3 coding sequence is TGCAGTGCTATTAGGACAGGGAAGAGGGAGCAGTACTTC. Protein sequence: CSAIRTGKREQYF.

This sequence joins TRBV6-1 and TRBJ1-5; weak D call: TRBD1 (5 bases). CDR1 MNHNS and CDR2 SASEGT come from the germline V gene. V was trimmed by 4 bases and J by 2 bases, leaving 21 bases between them. The CDR3 sequence is 18 residues long. The CDR3 nucleotides are TGTGCCAGCAGTGCCCGGGACGCGGCCGTCTGGGGCAATCAGCCCCAGCATTTT. It codes for CASSARDAAVWGNQPQHF.

The gene calls are TRBV30 and TRBJ1-2, with D unclear. The CDR3 sequence is 13 residues long. CDR1 and CDR2 from the germline V gene are GTSNPN and SVGIG (reference sequence). The V end lost 0 bases, the J end lost 0 bases, and 5 bases lay between the germline ends. CDR3 protein: CAWSVRANYGYTF. CDR3 nucleotides: TGTGCCTGGAGTGTACGAGCTAACTATGGCTACACCTTC.

The CDR3 DNA is TGTGCCACCAGTGACCCTAGGGGGCGGGAGGGCCGGAATGAGCAGTTCTTC. Amino acid sequence: CATSDPRGREGRNEQFF. The V gene is TRBV24-1, the J gene TRBJ2-1; 9 bases are shared with TRBD2. V lost 4 bases to trimming and J lost 7 bases; unmatched junction nucleotides: 13. The CDR3 is made up of 17 amino acids. Germline V gene data show CDR1 as KGHDR and CDR2 as SFDVKD.

The chain has TRBV2 and TRBJ1-5; D remains ambiguous. Germline V lookup: CDR1 SNHLY, CDR2 FYNNEI. V lost 4 bases and J lost 7, with 17 bases in between. The CDR3 has 15 amino acids. In DNA, the CDR3 is TGTGCCAGCAGTGCGTTTATTACTGGGGAGCAGCCCCAGCATTTT. Its translation: CASSAFITGEQPQHF.

The rearrangement joins TRBV7-2 to TRBJ2-1; 10 bases are a match to TRBD2. J was trimmed by 5 bases and V by 3 bases; bases with no gene match: 4. Germline loops: CDR1 SGHTA, CDR2 FQGNSA. This CDR3 has 15 amino acids. Here the CDR3 reads CASSLVAGGNNEQFF. The DNA of the CDR3 is TGTGCCAGCAGCTTGGTAGCGGGGGGTAACAATGAGCAGTTCTTC.

The rearrangement uses TRBV6-2 or TRBV6-3 and TRBJ1-2; TRBD1 agrees at 8 bases. The V and J ends lost 6 bases and 5 bases, in that order; junction bases with no gene match: 5. Germline assignment: CDR1 MNHEY and CDR2 SVGEGT. CDR3 size: 13 residues. CDR3 DNA sequence: TGTGCCAGCAGGATGACAGGGGAATATGGCTACACCTTC. It encodes CASRMTGEYGYTF.

The chain is built from TRBV20-1 and TRBJ2-3; 12 nucleotides line up with TRBD2. The CDR3 is 16 residues long. Germline CDR1 reads DFQATT; CDR2 reads SNEGSKA (reference sequence). V shed 6 bases and J 1 base; nucleotides not matched to a gene: 8. CDR3 bases: TGCAGTGCCCGTGGGACTAGCGGGCTGGGCACAGATACGCAGTATTTT. Protein sequence: CSARGTSGLGTDTQYF.

This clonotype occurred a few times. J is TRBJ2-5 and V is TRBV20-1; no clear D. Trimming cost V 5 bases and J 5 bases, with 12 bases left between them. CDR3 length equals 12 residues. The V gene's germline CDR1 is DFQATT and CDR2 SNEGSKA (reference sequence). This CDR3 is CSAPQVGETQYF. CDR3 bases: TGCAGTGCTCCACAAGTAGGGGAGACCCAGTACTTC.

The chain couples TRBV2 to TRBJ1-5; D is unclear. The CDR3 covers 14 residues. V was clipped by 7 bases and J by 0 bases, with 10 bases between them. Germline V lookup: CDR1 SNHLY, CDR2 FYNNEI. The CDR3 coding sequence is TGTGCCAGCAATCAGGTCCATAGCAATCAGCCCCAGCATTTT. It specifies CASNQVHSNQPQHF.

This clonotype was picked up a small number of times. The J gene is TRBJ2-7, the V gene TRBV6-1; 9 bases are shared with TRBD1. CDR1 is MNHNS, CDR2 SASEGT, per germline. CDR3 size: 16 residues. V lost 5 bases, J lost 5 bases, and 13 bases stayed unmatched. The DNA for the CDR3 is TGTGCCAGCAGTCGAAACCGGGACAGGGTAGCAAACGAGCAGTACTTC. Protein: CASSRNRDRVANEQYF.

There are a few counts of this clonotype. The CDR3 DNA is TGTGCCAGCAGTCCTCGGGTACAGGTGAACAATCAGCCCCAGCATTTT. Encoded protein: CASSPRVQVNNQPQHF. The rearrangement uses TRBV27 and TRBJ1-5; D is perhaps TRBD1 (5 bases). Per the germline V gene, CDR1 is MNHEY and CDR2 is SMNVEV (reference sequence). Deletions cut 5 bases from V and 3 bases from J, with 17 bases between. The CDR3 is 16 amino acids.

V gene TRBV4-1 combines with J gene TRBJ1-6, with a tentative D call TRBD1 (6 bases). The germline gives CDR1 MGHRA, CDR2 YSYEKL. The V end lost 5 bases, the J end lost 0 bases, and 14 bases lay between the germline ends. CDR3 length: 17 residues. CDR3 DNA: TGCGCCAGCAGCTCACAGGGTGTCGCCTCCTATAATTCACCCCTCCACTTT. Its protein product is CASSSQGVASYNSPLHF.

The rearrangement links TRBV20-1 to TRBJ2-2, with a tentative D call TRBD1 (5 bases). Per the germline V gene, CDR1 is DFQATT and CDR2 is SNEGSKA (reference sequence). This CDR3 has 14 amino acids. The V end lost 6 bases, the J end lost 3 bases, and 14 bases lay between the germline ends. The DNA of the CDR3 is TGCAGTGCGTTAGGGGCTGCTTACACCGGGGAGCTGTTTTTT. Translated: CSALGAAYTGELFF.